This T cell receptor beta chain comes out of a study of OX40 agonist ivuxolimab in advanced cancers. Study information: Dose-escalation patients' cancers were hepatocellular carcinoma, melanoma, renal cell or head and neck cancer. One patient with hepatocellular carcinoma and two with cutaneous melanoma, three in all, had partial responses.

CDR1 is SGHKS, CDR2 YYEKEE, per germline (reference sequence). This CDR3 is built from 15 residues. V lost 0 bases, J lost 7 bases, and 11 bases lay in between. TCRdb keeps only in-frame clones here, not all; method: immunoSEQ multiplex PCR. The sample consists of some 74,000 clones, 85% of them appearing once. The TCR originated in an adult with an advanced solid tumor such as melanoma, head and neck, liver or kidney cancer. V usage is TRBV5-5 and J usage is TRBJ1-6; D not resolved. The specimen comprised CD4+ or CD8+ T cells sorted from blood, sampled in a trial of the OX40 agonist ivuxolimab. The CDR3 region is CASSLAAGRNSPLHF. Here the CDR3 DNA reads TGTGCCAGCAGCTTGGCGGCGGGGAGGAATTCACCCCTCCACTTT.